This TCR beta chain was identified in a study of blood T cell repertoires in COVID-19. On the study more broadly: The United States, Italy and Spain provided the acute and convalescent COVID-19 samples.

In the authors' methods: It was from reference gene primer amplification that nucleated cell counts were estimated. Only in-frame clones appear in the TCRdb table, and some are missing; sequencing was by immunoSEQ multiplex PCR. Clone size and the V and J calls come from that table; the DNA yielded D and trimming. The sample shows around 260,000 clones, 70% to 90% of them seen only once. Trimming left V 5 bases short and J 5 bases short, with 22 bases between. CDR3 size: 17 residues. Germline assignment: CDR1 MNHEY and CDR2 SMNVEV (reference sequence). Source material: peripheral blood. This rearrangement joins TRBV27 to TRBJ1-5; D is unresolved. The clonotype originates from a man aged 55-75 years who had recovered from COVID-19. CDR3 loop: CASSPPGAGFVDQPQHF. In nucleotides, the CDR3 is TGTGCCAGCAGTCCTCCGGGAGCCGGATTTGTGGATCAGCCCCAGCATTTT.